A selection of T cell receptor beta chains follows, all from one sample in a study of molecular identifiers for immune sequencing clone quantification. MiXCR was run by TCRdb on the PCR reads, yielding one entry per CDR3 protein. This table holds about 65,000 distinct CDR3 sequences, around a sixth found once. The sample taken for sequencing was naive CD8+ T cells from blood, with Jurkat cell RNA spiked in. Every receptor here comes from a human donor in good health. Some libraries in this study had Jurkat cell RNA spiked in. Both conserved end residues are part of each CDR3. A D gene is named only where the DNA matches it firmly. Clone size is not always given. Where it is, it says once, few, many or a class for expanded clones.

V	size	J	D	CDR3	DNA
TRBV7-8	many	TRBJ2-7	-	CASSLGVSGGRADF	TGTGCCAGCAGCTTAGGAGTTAGTGGGGGCAGGGCGGACTTC
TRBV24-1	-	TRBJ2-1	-	CATEWDNEQFF	TGTGCCACCGAATGGGACAATGAGCAGTTCTTC
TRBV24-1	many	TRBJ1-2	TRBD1	CAIHTGDVRYGYTF	TGTGCCATTCATACAGGGGACGTTCGCTATGGCTACACCTTC
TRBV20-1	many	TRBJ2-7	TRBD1	CSARGQSYEQYF	TGCAGTGCTAGGGGACAGTCCTACGAGCAGTACTTC
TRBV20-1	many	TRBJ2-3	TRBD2	CSASSGLAGESTDTQYF	TGCAGTGCTTCCTCGGGACTAGCGGGAGAAAGCACAGATACGCAGTATTTT
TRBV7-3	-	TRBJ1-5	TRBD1	CASSSTGTFTDTQHF	TGCGCCAGCAGCTCGACAGGGACTTTCACAGATACGCAGCATTTT
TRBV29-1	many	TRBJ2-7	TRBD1	CSVEDSDRGLSYEQYF	TGCAGCGTTGAAGACTCGGACAGGGGGTTATCCTACGAGCAGTACTTC
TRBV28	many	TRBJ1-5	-	CASSPGGSGQPQHF	TGTGCCAGCAGTCCGGGAGGGTCAGGGCAGCCCCAGCATTTT
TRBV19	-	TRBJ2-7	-	CASSIGQAYEQYF	TGTGCCAGTAGTATCGGCCAGGCCTACGAGCAGTACTTC
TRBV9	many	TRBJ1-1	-	CASSVVGRVMNTEAFF	TGTGCCAGCAGCGTAGTGGGCAGGGTCATGAACACTGAAGCTTTCTTT
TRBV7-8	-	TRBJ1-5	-	CASSLRVGNQPQHF	TGTGCCAGCAGCTTAAGAGTAGGGAATCAGCCCCAGCATTTT
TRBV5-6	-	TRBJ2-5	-	CASSLGLLLDQETQYF	TGTGCCAGCAGCTTGGGGCTCTTACTGGACCAAGAGACCCAGTACTTC
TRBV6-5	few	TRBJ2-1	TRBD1	CASSPGQSSYNEQFF	TGTGCCAGCAGCCCGGGACAGAGCTCCTACAATGAGCAGTTCTTC
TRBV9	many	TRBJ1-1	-	CASSVSGNSREAFF	TGTGCCAGCAGCGTATCTGGGAATTCCCGAGAAGCTTTCTTT
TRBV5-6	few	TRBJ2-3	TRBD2	CASSLGAGVSADTQYF	TGTGCCAGCAGCTTGGGGGCGGGAGTCTCCGCAGATACGCAGTATTTT
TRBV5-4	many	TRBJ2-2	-	CASSLGSGSSGELFF	TGTGCCAGCAGCTTGGGCAGTGGGTCGTCCGGGGAGCTGTTTTTT
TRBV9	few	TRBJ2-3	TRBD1	CASSVEGGQGLLDTQYF	TGTGCCAGCAGCGTAGAGGGAGGACAGGGGCTGTTAGATACGCAGTATTTT
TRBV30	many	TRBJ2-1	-	CAWIPGDPYNEQFF	TGTGCCTGGATTCCAGGGGACCCCTACAATGAGCAGTTCTTC
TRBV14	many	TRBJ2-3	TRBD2	CASSQISTSGTDTQYF	TGTGCCAGCAGCCAAATTTCGACTAGCGGTACAGATACGCAGTATTTT
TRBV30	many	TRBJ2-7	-	CASQPTVTYEQYF	TGTGCCTCTCAACCGACTGTTACCTACGAGCAGTACTTC
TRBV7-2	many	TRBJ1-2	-	CASTISLYYGYTF	TGTGCCAGCACCATTAGCCTCTACTATGGCTACACCTTC
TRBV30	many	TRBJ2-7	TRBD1	CAWMGRGMWEQYF	TGTGCCTGGATGGGCAGGGGGATGTGGGAGCAGTACTTC
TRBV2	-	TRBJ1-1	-	CASSEAPPNTEAFF	TGTGCCAGCAGTGAAGCGCCCCCGAACACTGAAGCTTTCTTT
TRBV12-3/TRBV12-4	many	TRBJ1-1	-	CASSFGTEAFF	TGTGCCAGCAGTTTCGGCACTGAAGCTTTCTTT
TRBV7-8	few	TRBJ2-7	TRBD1	CASSFTGTGARLPYEQYF	TGTGCCAGCAGCTTCACCGGGACAGGGGCCCGTCTACCCTACGAGCAGTACTTC
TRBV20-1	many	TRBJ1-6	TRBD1	CSARGYGQGASPYNSPLHF	TGCAGTGCTAGAGGGTACGGGCAGGGGGCATCACCTTATAATTCACCCCTCCACTTT
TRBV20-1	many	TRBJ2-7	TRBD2	CSARPGTSGSYEQYF	TGCAGTGCTAGACCAGGGACTAGCGGGAGTTACGAGCAGTACTTC
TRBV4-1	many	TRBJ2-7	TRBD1	CASSLMAGTGGYEQYF	TGCGCCAGCAGCCTTATGGCCGGGACAGGGGGCTACGAGCAGTACTTC
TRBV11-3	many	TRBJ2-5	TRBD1	CASSLQGAEETQYF	TGTGCCAGCAGCTTACAGGGGGCTGAGGAGACCCAGTACTTC
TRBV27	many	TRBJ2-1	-	CASSSGTPNYNEQFF	TGTGCCAGCAGTTCCGGGACTCCAAACTACAATGAGCAGTTCTTC
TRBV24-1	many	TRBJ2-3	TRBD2	CATSELAGGTDTQYF	TGTGCCACCAGCGAACTAGCGGGAGGCACAGATACGCAGTATTTT
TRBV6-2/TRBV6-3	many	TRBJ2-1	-	CASTDRGDEQFF	TGTGCCAGCACCGATAGGGGCGATGAGCAGTTCTTC
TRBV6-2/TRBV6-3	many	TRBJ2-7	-	CASSYKPPRTSPYEQYF	TGTGCCAGCAGTTACAAGCCTCCGAGGACCAGTCCCTACGAGCAGTACTTC
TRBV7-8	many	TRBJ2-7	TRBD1	CASSSSGGKGYEQYF	TGTGCCAGCAGCTCCTCAGGGGGAAAGGGCTACGAGCAGTACTTC
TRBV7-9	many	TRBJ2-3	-	CASSPLGPPDTQYF	TGTGCCAGCAGCCCCCTGGGGCCCCCAGATACGCAGTATTTT
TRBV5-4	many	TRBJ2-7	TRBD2	CASSWGPDSAGDYEQYF	TGTGCCAGCAGCTGGGGCCCCGATAGCGCGGGAGATTACGAGCAGTACTTC
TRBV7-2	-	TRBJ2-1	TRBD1	CASSHTGGNRYNEQFF	TGTGCCAGCAGCCACACAGGGGGCAATCGCTACAATGAGCAGTTCTTC
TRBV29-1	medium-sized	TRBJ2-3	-	CSVEDHAYLASTDTQYF	TGCAGCGTTGAAGATCATGCCTATTTGGCTAGCACAGATACGCAGTATTTT
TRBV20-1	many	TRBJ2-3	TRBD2	CSARDPAGFTDTQYF	TGCAGTGCTAGAGACCCAGCGGGGTTCACAGATACGCAGTATTTT
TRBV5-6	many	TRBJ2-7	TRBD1	CASSLGATGVHEQYF	TGTGCCAGCAGCTTGGGGGCGACAGGGGTCCACGAGCAGTACTTC
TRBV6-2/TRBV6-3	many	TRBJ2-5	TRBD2	CASSYGRVAGPGHETQYF	TGTGCCAGCAGTTACGGAAGGGTAGCGGGCCCCGGCCACGAGACCCAGTACTTC
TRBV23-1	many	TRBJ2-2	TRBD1	CASSPGTGFGELFF	TGCGCCAGCAGTCCTGGGACAGGGTTCGGGGAGCTGTTTTTT
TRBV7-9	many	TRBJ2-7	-	CASSSSNTRSYEQYF	TGTGCCAGCAGCTCATCAAATACCCGTAGCTACGAGCAGTACTTC